Listed below are T cell receptor beta chains from one sample, sequenced in a study of shared clonotypes between healthy human individuals. The protocol was immunoSEQ multiplex PCR, while the TCRdb copy is restricted to in-frame clones and leaves out a portion. The sample gives about 820,000 clones, 85% to 95% of which show up once; around 24% is in the top ten. The source material was naive CD8+ T cells sorted from blood. The source of these receptors is a man younger than 40 in good health. Both conserved end residues are part of each CDR3. Fields, in order: V gene, J gene, CDR3 protein.

V gene: TRBV5-6
J gene: TRBJ2-7
CDR3 protein: CASRGLAGGPHSYEQYF

V gene: TRBV5-1
J gene: TRBJ2-5
CDR3 protein: CASSLGSRGSETQYF

V gene: TRBV9
J gene: TRBJ2-5
CDR3 protein: CASSSGLAGVGETQYF

V gene: TRBV6-6
J gene: TRBJ1-2
CDR3 protein: CASSYSAGDPGAF

V gene: TRBV5-4
J gene: TRBJ2-7
CDR3 protein: CASSEAGTSYEQYF

V gene: TRBV2
J gene: TRBJ2-5
CDR3 protein: CASSEMPGGLAAHQETQYF

V gene: TRBV11-2
J gene: TRBJ2-6
CDR3 protein: CASSLGPGLSGANVLTF

V gene: TRBV28
J gene: TRBJ2-1
CDR3 protein: CASSLLAGAFNEQFF

V gene: TRBV29-1
J gene: TRBJ2-7
CDR3 protein: CSVHRGGSYEQYF

V gene: TRBV29-1
J gene: TRBJ2-1
CDR3 protein: CSVESGRADNEQFF

V gene: TRBV6-5
J gene: TRBJ1-1
CDR3 protein: CASIPWGGEAPEAFF

V gene: TRBV2
J gene: TRBJ2-2
CDR3 protein: CANDAGGAGELFF

V gene: TRBV6-1
J gene: TRBJ2-7
CDR3 protein: CASRPTSGYEQYF

V gene: TRBV5-1
J gene: TRBJ2-3
CDR3 protein: CASSLYPGEDTQYF

V gene: TRBV6-5
J gene: TRBJ1-2
CDR3 protein: CASSPVSGSYGYTF

V gene: TRBV4-3
J gene: TRBJ2-7
CDR3 protein: CASSQGAREQYF

V gene: TRBV27
J gene: TRBJ2-3
CDR3 protein: CASSLDTLTDTQYF

V gene: TRBV5-4
J gene: TRBJ2-7
CDR3 protein: CASSLNLRSGRAEQYF

V gene: TRBV19
J gene: TRBJ2-2
CDR3 protein: CASSSIAGNTGELFF

V gene: TRBV7-3
J gene: TRBJ2-3
CDR3 protein: CASSLQSTDTQYF

V gene: TRBV12-1
J gene: TRBJ2-3
CDR3 protein: CASSPSSDTQYF

V gene: TRBV7-9
J gene: TRBJ2-7
CDR3 protein: CASSITTSGYEQYF

V gene: TRBV11-2
J gene: TRBJ2-1
CDR3 protein: CASSYRDAYNEQFF

V gene: TRBV10-3
J gene: TRBJ2-2
CDR3 protein: CAISESKGHSSGELFF